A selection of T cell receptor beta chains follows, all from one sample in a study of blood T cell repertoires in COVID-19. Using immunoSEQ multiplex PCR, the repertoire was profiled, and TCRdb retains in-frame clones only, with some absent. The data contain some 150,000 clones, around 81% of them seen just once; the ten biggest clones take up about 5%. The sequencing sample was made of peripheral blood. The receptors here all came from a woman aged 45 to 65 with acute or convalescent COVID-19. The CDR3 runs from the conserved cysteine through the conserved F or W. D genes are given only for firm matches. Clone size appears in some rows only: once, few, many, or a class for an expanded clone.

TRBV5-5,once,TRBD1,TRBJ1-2,TGTGCCAGCAGCTTCGGGACAGGGGGCGGCTATGGCTACACCTTC,CASSFGTGGGYGYTF
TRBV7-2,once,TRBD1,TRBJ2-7,TGTGCCAGCAGCTTAGTCTTTGGACAGGGTTCGTACGAGCAGTACTTC,CASSLVFGQGSYEQYF
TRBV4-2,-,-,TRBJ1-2,TGTGCCAGCAGCCAAGATTTTGCGGGCCCCATCGGCTACACCTTC,CASSQDFAGPIGYTF
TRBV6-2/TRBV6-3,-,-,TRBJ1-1,TGTGCCAGCAGCACAGGGAAAGAAGCTTTCTTT,CASSTGKEAFF
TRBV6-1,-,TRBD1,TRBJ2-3,TGTGCCAGCAGTGAAGCCCCCGGACAGGGGGCTCGCACAGATACGCAGTATTTT,CASSEAPGQGARTDTQYF
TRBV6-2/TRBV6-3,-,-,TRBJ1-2,TGTGCCAGCAGCCGCGGCGAGGGTGACTATGGCTACACCTTC,CASSRGEGDYGYTF
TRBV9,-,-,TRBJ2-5,TGTGCCAGCAGCGAGGGACTCCAAGAGACCCAGTACTTC,CASSEGLQETQYF
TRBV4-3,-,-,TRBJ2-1,TGCGCCAGCAGCCAAGAGGCGATACGAGGGTATGAGCAGTTCTTC,CASSQEAIRGYEQFF
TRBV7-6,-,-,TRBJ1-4,TGTGCCAGCAGCTTAGCGGGGGGGGGAAATGAAAAACTGTTTTTT,CASSLAGGGNEKLFF
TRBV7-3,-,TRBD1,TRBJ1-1,TGTGCCAGCAGCTTAATGGCCGTTACAGGGGGCTCTGAAGCTTTCTTT,CASSLMAVTGGSEAFF
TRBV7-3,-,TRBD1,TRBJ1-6,TGTGCCAGCAGCTCGACAGGGCAATCACCCCTCCACTTT,CASSSTGQSPLHF
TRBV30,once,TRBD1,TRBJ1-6,TGTGCCTGGAACCTCAGGGGGGCACCCCTCCACTTT,CAWNLRGAPLHF
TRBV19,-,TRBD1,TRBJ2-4,TGTGCCAGTAGTACGACAGGGTCTTTCGGTGTTCGGTACTTC,CASSTTGSFGVRYF
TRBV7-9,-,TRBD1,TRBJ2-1,TGTGCCAGCACTCCCAGGGACAGTGGCGTTGGTGAGCAGTTCTTC,CASTPRDSGVGEQFF
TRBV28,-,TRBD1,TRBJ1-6,TGTGCCAGCAGCACGGACAGGGATTCACCCCTCCACTTT,CASSTDRDSPLHF
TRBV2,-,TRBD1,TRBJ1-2,TGTGCCAGCAGTCCCACAGGGGACTATGGCTACACCTTC,CASSPTGDYGYTF
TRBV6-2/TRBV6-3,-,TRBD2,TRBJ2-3,TGTGCCAGCAGTTATCCCTCCAGAGCGGGGTTCACTAGCACAGATACGCAGTATTTT,CASSYPSRAGFTSTDTQYF
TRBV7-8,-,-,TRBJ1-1,TGTGCCAGCATCAGCGGGGGTGAAGCTTTCTTT,CASISGGEAFF
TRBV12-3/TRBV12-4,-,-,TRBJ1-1,TGTGCCAGCAGTTTGGTTTTACAGGAAGCTTTCTTT,CASSLVLQEAFF
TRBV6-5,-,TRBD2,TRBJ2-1,TGTGCCAGCAGGGACGGGGGGGCCTACAATGAGCAGTTCTTC,CASRDGGAYNEQFF